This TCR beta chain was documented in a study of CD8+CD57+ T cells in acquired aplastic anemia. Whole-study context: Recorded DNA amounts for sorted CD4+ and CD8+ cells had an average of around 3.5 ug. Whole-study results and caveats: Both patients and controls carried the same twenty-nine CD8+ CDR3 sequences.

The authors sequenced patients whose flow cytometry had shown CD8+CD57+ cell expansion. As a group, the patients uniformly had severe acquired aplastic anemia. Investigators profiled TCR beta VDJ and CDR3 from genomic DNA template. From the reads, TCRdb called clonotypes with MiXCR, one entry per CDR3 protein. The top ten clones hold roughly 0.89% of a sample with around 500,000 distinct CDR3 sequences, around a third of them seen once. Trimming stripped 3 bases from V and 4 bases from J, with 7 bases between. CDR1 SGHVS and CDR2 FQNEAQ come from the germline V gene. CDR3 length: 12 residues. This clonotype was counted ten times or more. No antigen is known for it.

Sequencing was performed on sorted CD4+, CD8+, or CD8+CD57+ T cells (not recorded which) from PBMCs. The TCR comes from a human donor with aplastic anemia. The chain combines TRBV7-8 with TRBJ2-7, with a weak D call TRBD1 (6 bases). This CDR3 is CASSLTGYEQYF. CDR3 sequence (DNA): TGTGCCAGCAGCTTGACAGGATACGAGCAGTACTTC.